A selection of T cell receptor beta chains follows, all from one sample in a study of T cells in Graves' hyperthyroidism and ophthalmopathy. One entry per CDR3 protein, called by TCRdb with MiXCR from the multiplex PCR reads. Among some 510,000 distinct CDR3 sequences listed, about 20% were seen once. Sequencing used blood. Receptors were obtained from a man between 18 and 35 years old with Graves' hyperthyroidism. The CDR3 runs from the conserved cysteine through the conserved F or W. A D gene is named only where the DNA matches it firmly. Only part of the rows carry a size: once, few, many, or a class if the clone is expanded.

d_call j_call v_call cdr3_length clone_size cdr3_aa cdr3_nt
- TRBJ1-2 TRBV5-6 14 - CASSQPRGNYGYTF TGTGCCAGCAGCCAACCCAGGGGCAACTATGGCTACACCTTC
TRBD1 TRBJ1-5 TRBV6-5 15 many CASSYSGTGDQPQHF TGTGCCAGCAGTTACTCTGGGACAGGCGATCAGCCCCAGCATTTT
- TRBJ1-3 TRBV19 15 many CASSAEGSSGNTIYF TGTGCCAGTAGCGCGGAAGGGAGTTCTGGAAACACCATATATTTT
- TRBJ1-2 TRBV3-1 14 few CASSPLGLGYGYTF TGTGCCAGCAGCCCCCTAGGCCTGGGCTATGGCTACACCTTC
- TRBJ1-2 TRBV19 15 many CASRSAPADQTGYTF TGTGCCAGTAGAAGTGCCCCCGCGGATCAAACGGGCTACACCTTC
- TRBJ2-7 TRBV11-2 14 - CASSLGAAGREQYF TGTGCCAGCAGCTTAGGAGCGGCGGGGCGCGAGCAGTACTTC
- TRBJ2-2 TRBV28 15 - CASSSWTVHSRELFF TGTGCCAGCAGTTCTTGGACAGTGCATAGCCGGGAGCTGTTTTTT
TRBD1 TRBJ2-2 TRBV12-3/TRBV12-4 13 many CASSQGDTGELFF TGTGCCAGCAGTCAGGGGGACACCGGGGAGCTGTTTTTT
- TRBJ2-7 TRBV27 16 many CASSNPGRRPPYEQYF TGTGCCAGCTCCAACCCGGGACGGCGGCCCCCCTACGAGCAGTACTTC
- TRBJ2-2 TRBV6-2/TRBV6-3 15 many CASSYRVGGGGELFF TGTGCCAGCAGTTACCGGGTCGGGGGCGGCGGGGAGCTGTTTTTT
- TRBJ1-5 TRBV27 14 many CASRDLYSNQPQHF TGTGCCAGCAGGGACCTATATAGCAATCAGCCCCAGCATTTT
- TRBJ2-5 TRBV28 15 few CASRSRQSYQETQYF TGTGCCAGCAGATCTAGACAGTCCTACCAAGAGACCCAGTACTTC
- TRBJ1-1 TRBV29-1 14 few CSVLMGGLNTEAFF TGCAGCGTTTTAATGGGCGGTCTCAACACTGAAGCTTTCTTT
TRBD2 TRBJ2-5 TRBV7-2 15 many CASSLGAGGRETQYF TGTGCCAGCAGCCTAGGAGCGGGGGGGCGTGAGACCCAGTACTTC
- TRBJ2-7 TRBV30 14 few CAWSVRLEVNEQYF TGTGCCTGGAGTGTACGACTGGAGGTCAACGAGCAGTACTTC
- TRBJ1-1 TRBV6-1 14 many CATLTRGSNTEAFF TGTGCCACCCTCACCCGGGGGTCGAACACTGAAGCTTTCTTT
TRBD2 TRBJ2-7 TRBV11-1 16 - CASSAKGLADPYEQYF TGTGCCAGCAGCGCCAAGGGACTAGCGGACCCCTACGAGCAGTACTTC
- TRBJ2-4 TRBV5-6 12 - CASSPDGRIQYF TGTGCCAGCAGCCCTGACGGCCGCATTCAGTACTTC
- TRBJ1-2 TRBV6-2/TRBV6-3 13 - CASSYPERYGYTF TGTGCCAGCAGTTACCCCGAAAGATACGGCTACACCTTC
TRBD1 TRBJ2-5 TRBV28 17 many CASSSRGADRDQETQYF TGTGCCAGCAGTTCCAGGGGGGCGGACAGGGACCAAGAGACCCAGTACTTC
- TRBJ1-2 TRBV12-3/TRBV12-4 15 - CASSLRIAANYGYTF TGTGCCAGCAGTTTAAGGATAGCTGCTAACTATGGCTACACCTTC
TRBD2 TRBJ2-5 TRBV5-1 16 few CASSLAGRGGRETQYF TGCGCCAGCAGCTTGGCCGGACGGGGGGGCCGGGAGACCCAGTACTTC
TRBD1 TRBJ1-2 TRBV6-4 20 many CASARAGRTDRATNNYGYTF TGTGCCAGCGCCAGGGCAGGACGAACCGACAGGGCAACTAATAACTATGGCTACACCTTC
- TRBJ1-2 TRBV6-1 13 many CATIQDENYGYTF TGTGCCACAATTCAAGATGAAAACTATGGCTACACCTTC
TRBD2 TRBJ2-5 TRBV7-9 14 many CASSPGGREETQYF TGTGCCAGCAGTCCGGGAGGGAGAGAGGAGACCCAGTACTTC
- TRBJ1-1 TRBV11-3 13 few CASSIRLSTEAFF TGTGCCAGCAGCATTCGGTTGAGCACTGAAGCTTTCTTT
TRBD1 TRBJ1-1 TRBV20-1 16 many CSAPGTGGLAVTEAFF TGCAGTGCACCAGGGACAGGGGGTTTGGCGGTAACTGAAGCTTTCTTT
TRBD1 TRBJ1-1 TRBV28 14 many CASSFGQVNTEAFF TGTGCCAGCAGTTTCGGACAGGTGAACACTGAAGCTTTCTTT
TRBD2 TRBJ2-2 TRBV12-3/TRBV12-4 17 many CASSFPSGGLNTGELFF TGTGCCAGCAGTTTCCCTAGCGGGGGTCTCAACACCGGGGAGCTGTTTTTT
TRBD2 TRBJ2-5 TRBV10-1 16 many CASSESRGGLQETQYF TGCGCCAGCAGTGAGTCCCGCGGGGGACTACAAGAGACCCAGTACTTC
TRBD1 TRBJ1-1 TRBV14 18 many CASSQVTTGRVKNTEAFF TGTGCCAGCAGCCAAGTGACGACAGGGCGCGTAAAGAACACTGAAGCTTTCTTT
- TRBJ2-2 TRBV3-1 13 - CASSQDQPGELFF TGTGCCAGCAGCCAAGATCAACCCGGGGAGCTGTTTTTT
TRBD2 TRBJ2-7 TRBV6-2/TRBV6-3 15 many CASSNRTSGAYEQYF TGTGCCAGCAGTAACCGGACTAGCGGGGCCTACGAGCAGTACTTC
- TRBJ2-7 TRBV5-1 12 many CASSFDGYEQYF TGTGCCAGCAGTTTCGACGGCTACGAGCAGTACTTC
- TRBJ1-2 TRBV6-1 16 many CASSEIFRGKNYGYTF TGTGCCAGCAGTGAAATCTTTCGGGGGAAAAACTATGGCTACACCTTC
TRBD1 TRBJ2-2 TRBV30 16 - CAWRADHRGDTGELFF TGTGCCTGGAGGGCGGACCACAGGGGCGACACCGGGGAGCTGTTTTTT
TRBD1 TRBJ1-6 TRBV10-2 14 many CASRAGQNNSPLHF TGCGCCAGCAGGGCGGGACAGAATAATTCACCCCTCCACTTT
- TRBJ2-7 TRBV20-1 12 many CSASDGRDEQYF TGCAGTGCTAGCGACGGGCGAGACGAGCAGTACTTC
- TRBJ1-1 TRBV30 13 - CASKADRNTEAFF TGTGCCTCTAAAGCAGACAGAAACACTGAAGCTTTCTTT
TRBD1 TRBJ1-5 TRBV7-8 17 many CASSLGPTGGQGQPQHF TGTGCCAGCAGCTTAGGGCCGACAGGGGGCCAGGGTCAGCCCCAGCATTTT
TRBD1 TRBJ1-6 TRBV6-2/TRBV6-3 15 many CASSYRGQGNSPLHF TGTGCCAGCAGTTACCGGGGACAGGGAAATTCACCCCTCCACTTT
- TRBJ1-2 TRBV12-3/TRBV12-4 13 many CASSPRGFYGYTF TGTGCCAGCAGTCCCCGGGGTTTTTATGGCTACACCTTC
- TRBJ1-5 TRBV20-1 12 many CSATPLGQPQHF TGCAGTGCCACCCCCCTAGGTCAGCCCCAGCATTTT
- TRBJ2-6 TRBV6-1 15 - CASIGAAYGANVLTF TGTGCCAGCATAGGGGCTGCCTATGGGGCCAACGTCCTGACTTTC
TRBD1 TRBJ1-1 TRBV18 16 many CASSPLLGTGDTEAFF TGTGCCAGCTCACCCCTCCTTGGGACAGGCGACACTGAAGCTTTCTTT